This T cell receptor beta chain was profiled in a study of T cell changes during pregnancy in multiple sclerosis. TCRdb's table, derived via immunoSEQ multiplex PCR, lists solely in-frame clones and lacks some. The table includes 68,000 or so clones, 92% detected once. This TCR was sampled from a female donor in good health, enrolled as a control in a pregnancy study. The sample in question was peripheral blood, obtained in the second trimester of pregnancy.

The CDR3 protein is CASSPGEGRYSNQPQHF. The DNA of the CDR3 is TGCGCCAGCAGCCCTGGGGAGGGGCGTTATAGCAATCAGCCCCAGCATTTT. V and J are TRBV4-3 and TRBJ1-5, with D possibly TRBD1 on 5 matching bases. The CDR3 spans 17 residues. Germline assignment: CDR1 LGHNA and CDR2 YSLEER. V lost 4 bases and J 0 bases, leaving 16 bases between the germline ends.